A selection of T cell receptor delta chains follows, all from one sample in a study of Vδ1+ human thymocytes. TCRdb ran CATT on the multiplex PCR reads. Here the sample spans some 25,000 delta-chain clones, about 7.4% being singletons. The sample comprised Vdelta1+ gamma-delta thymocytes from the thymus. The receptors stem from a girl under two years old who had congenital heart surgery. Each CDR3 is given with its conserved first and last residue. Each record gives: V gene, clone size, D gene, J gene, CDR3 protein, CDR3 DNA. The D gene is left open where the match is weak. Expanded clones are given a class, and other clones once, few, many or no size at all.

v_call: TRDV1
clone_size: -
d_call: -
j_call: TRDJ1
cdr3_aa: CALGEYCRSNPTDKLIF
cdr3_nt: TGTGCTCTTGGGGAATACTGTCGGTCGAATCCCACCGATAAACTCATCTTT

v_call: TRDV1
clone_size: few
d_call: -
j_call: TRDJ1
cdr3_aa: CALGDLGRPTEEGFIRHTDKLIF
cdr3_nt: TGTGCTCTTGGGGACCTAGGTCGTCCTACGGAGGAGGGTTTCATCCGGCACACCGATAAACTCATCTTT

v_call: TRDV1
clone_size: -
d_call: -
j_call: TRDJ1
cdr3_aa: CALGERYGPPATDKLIF
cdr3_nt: TGTGCTCTTGGGGAGCGATATGGCCCCCCGGCCACCGATAAACTCATCTTT

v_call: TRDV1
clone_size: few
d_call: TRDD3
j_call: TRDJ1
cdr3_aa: CALGELNFPPRGIASTDKLIF
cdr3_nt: TGTGCTCTTGGGGAACTGAACTTTCCTCCTCGGGGGATAGCATCCACCGATAAACTCATCTTT

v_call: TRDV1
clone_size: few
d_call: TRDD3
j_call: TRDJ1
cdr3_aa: CALGDAQYSLTGGYGLIF
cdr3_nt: TGTGCTCTTGGGGACGCCCAATACAGCCTTACTGGGGGATACGGACTCATCTTT

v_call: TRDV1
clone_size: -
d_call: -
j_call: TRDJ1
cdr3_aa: CALGELGTDKLIF
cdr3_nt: TGTGCTCTTGGGGAACTGGGCACCGATAAACTCATCTTT

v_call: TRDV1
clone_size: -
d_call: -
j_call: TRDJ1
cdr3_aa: CALGVGPPYVLGLLGGKLIF
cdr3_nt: TGTGCTCTTGGGGTAGGCCCCCCATATGTGCTGGGGCTCTTAGGAGGTAAACTCATCTTT

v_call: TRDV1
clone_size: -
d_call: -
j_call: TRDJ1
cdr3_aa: CALGEAWGDDKLIF
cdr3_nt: TGTGCTCTTGGGGAAGCGTGGGGGGACGATAAACTCATCTTT

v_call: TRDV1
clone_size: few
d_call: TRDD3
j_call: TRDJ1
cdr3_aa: CALILRTGGYADKLIF
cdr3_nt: TGTGCTCTGATCCTACGTACTGGGGGATACGCCGATAAACTCATCTTT

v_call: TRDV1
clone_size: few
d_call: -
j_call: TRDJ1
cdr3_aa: CALGEPLLYTDKLIF
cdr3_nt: TGTGCTCTTGGGGAACCCCTACTGTACACCGATAAACTCATCTTT

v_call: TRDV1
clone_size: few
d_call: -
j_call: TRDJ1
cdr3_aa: CALGENFSRPHYTDKLIF
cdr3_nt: TGTGCTCTTGGGGAAAATTTTTCCCGCCCCCACTACACCGATAAACTCATCTTT

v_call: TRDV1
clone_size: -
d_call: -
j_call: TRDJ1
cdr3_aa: CALGSVPRGNTDKLIF
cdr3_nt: TGTGCTCTTGGATCGGTCCCCCGGGGGAACACCGATAAACTCATCTTT

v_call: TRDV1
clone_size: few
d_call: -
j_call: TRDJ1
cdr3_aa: CALGYFLLGATDKLIF
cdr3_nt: TGTGCTCTTGGATACTTCCTACTGGGGGCCACCGATAAACTCATCTTT

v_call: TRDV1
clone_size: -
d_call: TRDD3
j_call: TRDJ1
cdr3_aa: CALGESLGDAWVLKYTDKLIF
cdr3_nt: TGTGCTCTTGGGGAATCCTTGGGGGACGCTTGGGTACTCAAGTACACCGATAAACTCATCTTT

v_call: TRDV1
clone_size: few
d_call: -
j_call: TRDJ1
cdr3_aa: CALGDKLEDGTDKLIF
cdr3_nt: TGTGCTCTTGGGGATAAACTGGAGGACGGCACCGATAAACTCATCTTT

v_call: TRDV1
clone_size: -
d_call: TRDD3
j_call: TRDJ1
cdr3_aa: CALGELGITTDKLIF
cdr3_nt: TGTGCTCTTGGGGAATTGGGGATAACTACCGATAAACTCATCTTT

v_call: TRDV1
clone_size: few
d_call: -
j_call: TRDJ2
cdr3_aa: CALGEFRVRRGTLFF
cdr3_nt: TGTGCTCTTGGGGAATTCCGTGTGCGACGGGGCACACTCTTCTTT

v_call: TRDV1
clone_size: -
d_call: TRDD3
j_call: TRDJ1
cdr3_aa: CALGHNRGGYEDKLIF
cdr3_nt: TGTGCTCTTGGGCATAACCGGGGGGGATACGAGGATAAACTCATCTTT

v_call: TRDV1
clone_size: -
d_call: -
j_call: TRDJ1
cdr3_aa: CALGEVNGEDTDKLIF
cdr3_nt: TGTGCTCTTGGGGAAGTTAATGGTGAGGATACCGATAAACTCATCTTT